The 20 T cell receptor beta chains presented below share a single source sample, sequenced in a study of CD8+ T cells in alopecia areata. Treatment indicated: oral pan-JAK inhibitor, 5-10 mg twice daily. Extraction of RNA preceded its reverse transcription into cDNA, which served as the sequencing template. Repertoires were generated with immunoSEQ multiplex PCR, while TCRdb's copy carries only in-frame clones and drops some. The sample shows about 94,000 clones, about 71% of them seen only once. The specimen comprised CD8+ T cells sorted from blood, sampled between weeks 43 and 45, from a patient treated with tofacitinib. These receptors were collected from a human donor with alopecia areata.

This chain connects TRBV29-1 to TRBJ2-7, with D possibly being TRBD1 (6 bases). Germline lookup yields CDR1 SQVTM and CDR2 ANQGSEA. V gave up 7 bases and J gave up 3 bases, with 10 bases separating them. The CDR3 is 11 residues long. CDR3 DNA: TGCAGCGGTCTACAGGGCTACGAGCAGTACTTC. Translating it yields CSGLQGYEQYF.

As DNA, the CDR3 is TGTGCCATCAGTGAGCCCTACAGGGGGCAGGACTACGAGCAGTACTTC. It is translated as CAISEPYRGQDYEQYF. The rearrangement uses TRBV10-3 and TRBJ2-7; 9 nucleotides match TRBD1. V shed 2 bases, J shed 3 bases, and the junction held 8 bases outside the gene matches. The CDR3 length is 16 residues. The germline V gene encodes CDR1 ENHRY and CDR2 SYGVKD.

The chain joins TRBV2 to TRBJ2-2; no firm D call. The CDR3 extends over 14 amino acids. V lost 4 bases, J lost 4 bases, and 10 bases lay in between. Germline V gene lookup returns CDR1 SNHLY and CDR2 FYNNEI. Written as DNA, the CDR3 is TGTGCCAGCAGTGTTCTAAGCCCCACCGGGGAGCTGTTTTTT. Translation: CASSVLSPTGELFF.

This chain connects TRBV4-1 to TRBJ1-6, with D unclear. Germline loops: CDR1 MGHRA, CDR2 YSYEKL. The CDR3 contains 15 residues. Trimming pared 0 bases from V and 8 bases from J, leaving 11 bases between. This CDR3 is CASSQDRTGYSPLHF. The DNA for the CDR3 is TGCGCCAGCAGCCAAGATAGGACGGGCTATTCACCCCTCCACTTT.

The genes are TRBV7-3 and TRBJ1-1; the D is unclear. There are 13 residues in the CDR3. With 2 bases removed from V and 6 bases from J, the gap between germline ends came to 10 bases. CDR1 SGHTA and CDR2 FQGTGA come from the germline V gene. The CDR3 sequence is CASSLGGWAEAFF. The CDR3 nucleotides are TGTGCCAGCAGCTTAGGAGGGTGGGCTGAAGCTTTCTTT.

The chain uses TRBV27 and TRBJ2-1, with 10 bases matching TRBD2. Germline V gene data show CDR1 as MNHEY and CDR2 as SMNVEV (reference sequence). The CDR3 spans 15 residues. Trimming removed 7 bases from V and 2 bases from J; junction bases left unmatched: 5. The CDR3 is CASKAGTSAYNEQFF. The CDR3 bases are TGTGCCAGCAAAGCCGGGACTAGCGCCTACAATGAGCAGTTCTTC.

J is TRBJ2-3 and V is TRBV11-2, with unresolved D. V gave up 6 bases and J gave up 3 bases, with 4 bases separating them. Germline V lookup: CDR1 SGHAT, CDR2 FQNNGV. CDR3 length equals 11 residues. The DNA of the CDR3 is TGTGCCAGCAGGCTGACAGATACGCAGTATTTT. Translating gives CASRLTDTQYF.

The chain uses TRBV29-1 and TRBJ1-4; 10 bases are a match to TRBD1. Germline CDR1 is SQVTM and CDR2 is ANQGSEA. The CDR3 extends over 16 amino acids. With 5 bases clipped from V and 6 bases from J, the junction kept 12 bases outside the gene matches. The CDR3 coding sequence is TGCAGCGTTTTAGGACAGGGGGTTATGGTCGATGAAAAACTGTTTTTT. Translation gives CSVLGQGVMVDEKLFF. The full variable domain, completed using reference TRBV29-1 and TRBJ1-4, is SAVISQKPSRDICQRGTSLTIQCQVDSQVTMMFWYRQQPGQSLTLIATANQGSEATYESGFVIDKFPISRPNLTFSTLTVSNMSPEDSSIYLCSVLGQGVMVDEKLFFGSGTQLSVL.

The rearrangement uses TRBV5-1 and TRBJ2-6; D could derive from TRBD1 or TRBD2 (5 bases each). The germline CDR1 and CDR2 sequences are SGHRS and YFSETQ. Trimming pared 0 bases from V and 0 bases from J, leaving 7 bases between. This CDR3 is 16 amino acids long. The CDR3, as DNA: TGCGCCAGCAGCTTGGAGGGGAGCTCTGGGGCCAACGTCCTGACTTTC. Protein product: CASSLEGSSGANVLTF.

The chain recombines TRBV5-1 with TRBJ2-1, with a tentative D call TRBD1 (6 bases). The V gene lost 0 bases and the J gene lost 7 bases, with 11 bases spanning the gap. Germline loops: CDR1 SGHRS, CDR2 YFSETQ. This CDR3 comprises 14 residues. Here the CDR3 reads CASSLDWGLNEQFF. The CDR3, as DNA: TGCGCCAGCAGCTTGGATTGGGGGCTTAATGAGCAGTTCTTC.

V and J are TRBV29-1 and TRBJ2-2, with D possibly TRBD2 on 5 matching bases. V was cut by 7 bases and J by 4 bases, with 19 bases left in between. CDR1 is SQVTM, CDR2 ANQGSEA, per germline. The CDR3 is 15 residues long. In DNA, the CDR3 is TGCAGCGCCGAGGGTGGTATCGGGCCCACCGGGGAGCTGTTTTTT. Amino acid sequence: CSAEGGIGPTGELFF.

The chain links TRBV29-1 to TRBJ1-1; perhaps TRBD1 as D (5 bases). The CDR3 contains 13 residues. The V end lost 4 bases, the J end lost 2 bases, and 11 bases lay between the germline ends. Germline CDR1 SQVTM, CDR2 ANQGSEA. CDR3 DNA: TGCAGCGTTGCCGGGGGATTAAACACTGAAGCTTTCTTT. It specifies CSVAGGLNTEAFF.

In this sample, this clone turned up once. The chain has TRBV5-1 and TRBJ2-7, with 9 bases lining up with TRBD1. Germline V gene sequence: CDR1 SGHRS, CDR2 YFSETQ. CDR3 length equals 15 residues. The junction had 8 bases not matched to a gene; V was cut back by 3 bases and J by 4 bases. The CDR3 nucleotides read TGCGCCAGCAGCTCTCCCGACAGGGGGATATACGAGCAGTACTTC. Translated: CASSSPDRGIYEQYF. The complete variable domain, with remaining parts taken from reference TRBV5-1 and TRBJ2-7, reads KAGVTQTPRYLIKTRGQQVTLSCSPISGHRSVSWYQQTPGQGLQFLFEYFSETQRNKGNFPGRFSGRQFSNSRSEMNVSTLELGDSALYLCASSSPDRGIYEQYFGPGTRLTVT.

This rearrangement joins TRBV27 to TRBJ2-7, with a weak D call TRBD1 (6 bases). Per the germline V gene, CDR1 is MNHEY and CDR2 is SMNVEV (reference sequence). CDR3 size: 12 residues. V was pared by 6 bases and J by 5 bases, with 11 bases between. The CDR3 bases are TGTGCCAGCAGGAGAGGACAGAACGAGCAGTACTTC. Translation: CASRRGQNEQYF.

The V and J genes are TRBV29-1 and TRBJ1-2, with 7 bases lining up with TRBD1. The CDR3 consists of 15 residues. The germline V gene has CDR1 SQVTM and CDR2 ANQGSEA. J was trimmed by 5 bases and V by 6 bases; bases with no gene match: 15. The CDR3 nucleotides are TGCAGCGTGAAGACTTCCGGGACAGATGGGTATGGCTACACCTTC. This encodes CSVKTSGTDGYGYTF.

This clone was observed a single time. The CDR3 loop is CASSQEYNEQFF. The CDR3 DNA is TGCGCCAGCAGCCAAGAGTACAATGAGCAGTTCTTC. The genes are TRBV4-1 and TRBJ2-1; no clear D. The CDR3 spans 12 residues. In germline, CDR1 is MGHRA, CDR2 YSYEKL. The V and J ends lost 0 bases and 4 bases respectively, with 1 base between them.

This clone has just a few counts. The V gene is TRBV27, the J gene TRBJ2-1, with D hard to call. Germline V gene lookup returns CDR1 MNHEY and CDR2 SMNVEV (reference sequence). Between the trimmed V and J ends, which lost 6 bases and 4 bases, there was a span of 4 bases. The CDR3 runs to 11 residues. The CDR3 DNA reads as TGTGCCAGCAGCAAGTACAATGAGCAGTTCTTC. Its translation: CASSKYNEQFF.

V gene TRBV19 combines with J gene TRBJ1-2; D is unclear. CDR3 length: 12 amino acids. Germline loops: CDR1 LNHDA, CDR2 SQIVND (reference sequence). Between the trimmed V and J ends, which lost 5 bases and 5 bases, there was a span of 9 bases. The CDR3 nucleotides read TGTGCCAGTAGTCACGGAATATATGGCTACACCTTC. Translated, it gives CASSHGIYGYTF.

The V gene is TRBV4-3, the J gene TRBJ2-7, with 9 bases lining up with TRBD2. The V gene end was trimmed by 4 bases and the J gene end by 2 bases; junction bases not matched to a gene: 6. Per the germline V gene, CDR1 is LGHNA and CDR2 is YSLEER. The CDR3 consists of 15 residues. The CDR3 nucleotides read TGCGCCAGCAGCCCTGCAAGCGGGGGGCCCTACGAGCAGTACTTC. Translation: CASSPASGGPYEQYF.

The genes are TRBV7-2 and TRBJ2-4; the D gene is possibly TRBD2 (5 bases). The germline V gene has CDR1 SGHTA and CDR2 FQGNSA. V lost 1 base and J lost 8, with 9 bases in between. CDR3 length equals 13 residues. CDR3 sequence (DNA): TGTGCCAGCAGCTTAGGGGCCGGGGACATTCAGTACTTC. It translates to CASSLGAGDIQYF.